This T cell receptor beta chain was sequenced for a study of T cells after yellow fever vaccination. Study outcomes and limitations: The presence of abundant clonotypes contaminating from the bulk population was possible in FACS-sorted repertoires.

The authors made TCR cDNA by 5'RACE template switching, adding a universal primer site and UMIs. TCRdb ran MiXCR on the 5' RACE reads and lists one entry per CDR3 protein. The sample shows hundreds of thousands of distinct CDR3 sequences, over 9% of them seen only once. This clonotype was seen only a few times. Its antigen is unknown. Germline V gene data show CDR1 as SGHRS and CDR2 as YFSETQ. This CDR3 has 14 residues. The V and J ends lost 3 bases and 5 bases, in that order; junction bases with no gene match: 6. This chain connects TRBV5-1 to TRBJ2-5; 8 nucleotides match TRBD2. The sequence came from a man aged 25-45 years who received the YFV17D yellow fever vaccine. This specimen was PBMCs, taken on the day of the yellow fever booster vaccination. The CDR3 sequence is CASSSPGGMETQYF. The CDR3 coding sequence is TGCGCCAGCAGCTCCCCGGGGGGGATGGAGACCCAGTACTTC.